The rows below give T cell receptor beta chains drawn from one sample of a study of vaccination effects on CD4 cells after COVID-19. TCRdb's copy holds only in-frame clones and misses some; the assay was immunoSEQ multiplex PCR. This sample has under 40,000 clones; roughly 80% occur once, and the top ten carry under 7.5%. Their cognate antigens are unknown. The starting material was CD4+ T cells from PBMCs cultured without peptide, obtained after COVID-19 vaccination. These receptors were taken from a human donor who had a prior SARS-CoV-2 infection. The CDR3 runs from the conserved cysteine through the conserved F or W. Fields, in order: V gene, CDR3 protein.

V gene: TRBV5-4
CDR3 protein: CASSLAPGGNTGELFF

V gene: TRBV30
CDR3 protein: CAWARDGDYTF

V gene: TRBV2
CDR3 protein: CASRGLRGRYNEKLFF

V gene: TRBV6-5
CDR3 protein: CASRAGTAYGYTF

V gene: TRBV6-4
CDR3 protein: CASSASLASYNEQFF

V gene: TRBV7-9
CDR3 protein: CASSVSRASWGQETQYF

V gene: TRBV7-9
CDR3 protein: CASSLAKGSGTDTQYF

V gene: TRBV5-8
CDR3 protein: CASSLDLAGVYEQYF

V gene: TRBV18
CDR3 protein: CASSPLQGDNTEAFF

V gene: TRBV7-3
CDR3 protein: CASSLDSGYIDEQFF

V gene: TRBV7-3
CDR3 protein: CASSLIGDATYEQYF

V gene: TRBV7-2
CDR3 protein: CASSAAASEKLFF

V gene: TRBV27
CDR3 protein: CASSYVGGGGDLRTDTQYF

V gene: TRBV10-3
CDR3 protein: CAVRLAGVTDTQYF

V gene: TRBV11-2
CDR3 protein: CASSQLGTSTDTQYF

V gene: TRBV18
CDR3 protein: CASSPPGGAQNNEQFF

V gene: TRBV3-1/TRBV3-2
CDR3 protein: CASSPSSYEQYF

V gene: TRBV12-3/TRBV12-4
CDR3 protein: CASKIKSAGELFF

V gene: TRBV7-2
CDR3 protein: CASSLAFKDTQYF

V gene: TRBV7-6
CDR3 protein: CASSRALAGATDTQYF

V gene: TRBV28
CDR3 protein: CASSPPRSHQPQHF

V gene: TRBV4-1
CDR3 protein: CASSLTSGGPPETQYF

V gene: TRBV5-1
CDR3 protein: CASSLAPTFYEQFF

V gene: TRBV7-6
CDR3 protein: CASSSTTRFSTLAKNIQYF

V gene: TRBV20-1
CDR3 protein: CSARDLDTQYF

V gene: TRBV6-1
CDR3 protein: CASSDQNPTAYNEQFF

V gene: TRBV11-3
CDR3 protein: CASSLAGTGGGTDTQYF

V gene: TRBV4-1
CDR3 protein: CASSQGDKETQYF

V gene: TRBV2
CDR3 protein: CASRAWDRGNDEQFF

V gene: TRBV12-5
CDR3 protein: CASGLYPNTGELFF

V gene: TRBV2
CDR3 protein: CASRRGAGNTEAFF

V gene: TRBV5-4
CDR3 protein: CASSAPRGDTQYF

V gene: TRBV7-2
CDR3 protein: CASSLSVFQETQYF

V gene: TRBV5-1
CDR3 protein: CASGPGESSEQYF

V gene: TRBV18
CDR3 protein: CASSPIPLDTQYF

V gene: TRBV12-3/TRBV12-4
CDR3 protein: CASSFSEQPQHF

V gene: TRBV2
CDR3 protein: CASARQVNEKLFF

V gene: TRBV3-1/TRBV3-2
CDR3 protein: CASSQVDQYLNEQFF

V gene: TRBV20-1
CDR3 protein: CSANRVYTQYF

V gene: TRBV5-1
CDR3 protein: CASSFSGTNTEAFF

V gene: TRBV27
CDR3 protein: CASGPGSGANVLTF

V gene: TRBV2
CDR3 protein: CASSGGASPYEQYF

V gene: TRBV2
CDR3 protein: CASSWGGNTEAFF

V gene: TRBV7-9
CDR3 protein: CASSFKDTQYF

V gene: TRBV5-1
CDR3 protein: CASSADRGNEQFF

V gene: TRBV7-8
CDR3 protein: CASSFWTLGQGGEQFF

V gene: TRBV4-1
CDR3 protein: CASSQWGTSGTQYF

V gene: TRBV5-5
CDR3 protein: CASSLYVQNFQPQHF

V gene: TRBV19
CDR3 protein: CASSIVSFAYNEQFF

V gene: TRBV10-3
CDR3 protein: CAIRTQGNTEAFF

V gene: TRBV11-2
CDR3 protein: CASSPTSGGASYRYNEQFF

V gene: TRBV6-5
CDR3 protein: CASSWTLGLDYNEQFF